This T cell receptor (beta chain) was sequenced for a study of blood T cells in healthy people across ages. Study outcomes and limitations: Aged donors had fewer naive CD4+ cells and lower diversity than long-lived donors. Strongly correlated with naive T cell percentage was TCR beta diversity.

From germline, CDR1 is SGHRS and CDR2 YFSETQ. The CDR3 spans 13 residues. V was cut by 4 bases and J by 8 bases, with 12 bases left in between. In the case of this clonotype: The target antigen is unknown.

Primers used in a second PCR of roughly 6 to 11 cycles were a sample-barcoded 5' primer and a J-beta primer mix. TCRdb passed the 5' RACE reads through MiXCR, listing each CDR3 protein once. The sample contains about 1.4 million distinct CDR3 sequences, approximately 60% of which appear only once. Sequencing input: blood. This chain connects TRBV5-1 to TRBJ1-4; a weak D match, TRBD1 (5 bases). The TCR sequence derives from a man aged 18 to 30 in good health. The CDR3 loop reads CASSPGVREKLFF. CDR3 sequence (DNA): TGCGCCAGCAGCCCGGGGGTTCGAGAAAAACTGTTTTTT.